These 32 T cell receptor beta chains came from one sample sequenced in a study of cytomegalovirus exposure and HLA in healthy donors. 60 Vbeta and 13 Jbeta primers were used in PCR. Only in-frame clones appear in the TCRdb table, and some are missing; sequencing was by immunoSEQ multiplex PCR. Of about 160,000 clones listed, 80% are singletons. The sequencing input was PBMCs. The receptors here all came from a man under 40 in good health and CMV-seronegative.

V usage is TRBV7-9 and J usage is TRBJ2-3; possible D gene TRBD2, 7 bases. The CDR3 loop spans 14 amino acids. V lost 6 bases and J lost 3, with 13 bases in between. The germline CDR1 and CDR2 sequences are SEHNR and FQNEAQ (reference sequence). This CDR3 reads CASRQGGETDTQYF. The CDR3 DNA reads as TGTGCCAGCAGACAAGGGGGGGAGACAGATACGCAGTATTTT. The complete variable domain, with remaining parts taken from reference TRBV7-9 and TRBJ2-3, reads DTGVSQNPRHKITKRGQNVTFRCDPISEHNRLYWYRQTLGQGPEFLTYFQNEAQLEKSRLLSDRFSAERPKGSFSTLEIQRTEQGDSAMYLCASRQGGETDTQYFGPGTRLTVL.

Only a few counts were recorded for this clone. The chain couples TRBV5-1 to TRBJ1-2; 10 positions match TRBD1. Germline V gene data show CDR1 as SGHRS and CDR2 as YFSETQ. The CDR3 has 16 residues. Trimming cost V 7 bases and J 5 bases; bases outside gene matches: 14. The CDR3 region is CASGLGQGVSIYGYTF. CDR3 sequence (DNA): TGCGCCAGCGGACTAGGACAGGGGGTCTCGATTTATGGCTACACCTTC.

The chain recombines TRBV9 with TRBJ2-1; possibly TRBD2 for D (7 bases). Germline assignment: CDR1 SGDLS and CDR2 YYNGEE. CDR3 size: 16 residues. Trimming pared 0 bases from V and 6 bases from J, leaving 16 bases between. The CDR3 coding sequence is TGTGCCAGCAGCGTAGTGGAACGGGGGGCAAGCAATGAGCAGTTCTTC. Protein sequence: CASSVVERGASNEQFF.

J is TRBJ1-2 and V is TRBV6-5; D gene ambiguous. Trimming removed 4 bases from V and 5 bases from J, with 11 bases in between. The CDR3 extends over 13 amino acids. Germline loops: CDR1 MNHEY, CDR2 SVGAGI. The CDR3 coding sequence is TGTGCCAGCAGTTTACTCTCGTCATATGGCTACACCTTC. Encoded protein: CASSLLSSYGYTF.

This sequence joins TRBV30 and TRBJ2-7; 11 bases align to TRBD1. Germline loops: CDR1 GTSNPN, CDR2 SVGIG (reference sequence). This CDR3 contains 15 residues. The V gene end was trimmed by 1 base and the J gene end by 1 base; junction bases not matched to a gene: 3. Here the CDR3 reads CAWSAGTGGSYEQYF. The CDR3 coding sequence is TGTGCCTGGAGTGCCGGGACAGGGGGATCCTACGAGCAGTACTTC.

The CDR3 DNA sequence: TGTGCCACCAGCAGGGCAGGTTTAAATCAGCCCCAGCATTTT. Translating gives CATSRAGLNQPQHF. The chain links TRBV15 to TRBJ1-5, with no clear D. CDR3 size: 14 residues. V was pared by 3 bases and J by 4 bases, with 10 bases between. Germline loops: CDR1 LNHNV, CDR2 YYDKDF (reference sequence).

The chain carries TRBV7-9 and TRBJ2-7; a weak D match, TRBD2 (5 bases). Germline CDR1 and CDR2: SEHNR and FQNEAQ (reference sequence). CDR3 length equals 13 residues. Trimming stripped 3 bases from V and 7 bases from J, with 13 bases between. In DNA, the CDR3 is TGTGCCAGCAGCTTTTGGACTTCGGGTGAGCAGTACTTC. This gives the protein CASSFWTSGEQYF.

The rearrangement links TRBV6-5 to TRBJ2-7, with TRBD2 identical over 11 bases. The CDR3 consists of 15 residues. The trim removed 5 bases at V and 0 bases at J, leaving 3 bases unmatched. Looked up from germline, CDR1 is MNHEY and CDR2 is SVGAGI. The CDR3 protein is CASSPTSGSSYEQYF. The DNA for the CDR3 is TGTGCCAGCAGTCCCACTAGCGGGAGCTCCTACGAGCAGTACTTC.

J is TRBJ1-6 and V is TRBV5-1; 7 bases match TRBD1. The ends lost 4 bases at V and 6 bases at J; junction bases unmatched: 10. This CDR3 is built from 16 residues. Germline assignment: CDR1 SGHRS and CDR2 YFSETQ. The CDR3 loop reads CASSTNRQGANSPLHF. For the CDR3, the DNA is TGCGCCAGCAGCACCAACCGACAGGGCGCTAATTCACCCCTCCACTTT. Full variable domain (remainder filled in from reference TRBV5-1 and TRBJ1-6): KAGVTQTPRYLIKTRGQQVTLSCSPISGHRSVSWYQQTPGQGLQFLFEYFSETQRNKGNFPGRFSGRQFSNSRSEMNVSTLELGDSALYLCASSTNRQGANSPLHFGNGTRLTVT.

This chain uses TRBV4-3 with TRBJ1-4; D gene uncertain. Germline V gives CDR1 LGHNA, CDR2 YSLEER. V gave up 4 bases and J gave up 12 bases, with 12 bases separating them. This CDR3 is built from 12 residues. CDR3 loop: CASSLRRWELFF. CDR3 nucleotide sequence: TGCGCCAGCAGCCTCAGGAGGTGGGAACTGTTTTTT.

This clone was seen a few times. The chain has TRBV6-1 and TRBJ2-1; TRBD1 matches 10 bases. The CDR3 runs to 13 residues. The germline V gene encodes CDR1 MNHNS and CDR2 SASEGT. The trim removed 11 bases at V and 6 bases at J, leaving 7 bases unmatched. CDR3 bases: TGTGCCGGGCGGGACAGGGGATTCAATGAGCAGTTCTTC. Translated: CAGRDRGFNEQFF.

This chain uses TRBV7-8 with TRBJ1-5, with D uncertain. The CDR3 has 13 residues. The germline gives CDR1 SGHVS, CDR2 FQNEAQ. Trimming took off 0 bases at V and 5 bases at J, with 5 bases between the two ends. The CDR3 loop is CASSLALDQPQHF. The CDR3 coding sequence is TGTGCCAGCAGCTTAGCGCTAGATCAGCCCCAGCATTTT.

The rearrangement uses TRBV11-3 and TRBJ2-1; 14 bases align to TRBD2. Germline V gene sequence: CDR1 SGHNT, CDR2 YENEEA. Trimming cost V 4 bases and J 9 bases; bases outside gene matches: 8. The CDR3 loop spans 16 amino acids. The CDR3 loop is CASSSTGTSGRTEQFF. CDR3 coding DNA: TGTGCCAGCAGCTCCACCGGGACTAGCGGGAGAACTGAGCAGTTCTTC.

V usage is TRBV9 and J usage is TRBJ2-5, with no clear D. Germline CDR1 is SGDLS and CDR2 is YYNGEE. The CDR3 length is 13 residues. Trimming left V 0 bases short and J 4 bases short, with 7 bases between. CDR3 sequence reads: CASSVAQSETQYF. The DNA of the CDR3 is TGTGCCAGCAGCGTAGCCCAGTCAGAGACCCAGTACTTC.

CDR3 sequence: CASSLSGETEAFF. In DNA, the CDR3 is TGTGCCAGCAGCTTATCAGGGGAGACTGAAGCTTTCTTT. The chain combines TRBV7-9 with TRBJ1-1; D is possibly TRBD1 (6 bases). This CDR3 has 13 residues. Germline V gene sequence: CDR1 SEHNR, CDR2 FQNEAQ (reference sequence). The germline V and J ends were trimmed by 2 bases and 5 bases, with 9 bases remaining between them.

V is TRBV29-1 and J is TRBJ2-7; 9 bases line up with TRBD2. The CDR3 totals 15 residues. The junction had 5 bases not matched to a gene; V was cut back by 1 base and J by 1 base. The germline CDR1 and CDR2 sequences are SQVTM and ANQGSEA. For the CDR3, the DNA is TGCAGCGTTGAAGGGCCAGCGGGAGGATCCTACGAGCAGTACTTC. This codes for CSVEGPAGGSYEQYF.

The gene calls are TRBV5-1 and TRBJ2-5; TRBD2 matches 8 bases. Trimming took 4 bases from V and 3 from J; bases not matched to a gene: 11. Germline V gene data show CDR1 as SGHRS and CDR2 as YFSETQ. This CDR3 has 16 residues. In DNA form, the CDR3 reads TGCGCCAGCAGCCCCACCGTTACTAGCGGCGAAGAGACCCAGTACTTC. It is translated as CASSPTVTSGEETQYF. Looking up the rest from reference TRBV5-1 and TRBJ2-5 gives the full variable domain: KAGVTQTPRYLIKTRGQQVTLSCSPISGHRSVSWYQQTPGQGLQFLFEYFSETQRNKGNFPGRFSGRQFSNSRSEMNVSTLELGDSALYLCASSPTVTSGEETQYFGPGTRLLVL.

The chain has TRBV27 and TRBJ2-1; 10 bases line up with TRBD2. CDR3 length equals 16 residues. Unmatched junction bases numbered 3, after V lost 4 bases and J lost 0 bases. CDR1 and CDR2 (germline): MNHEY, SMNVEV (reference sequence). The CDR3 spells CASSSRTSGSYNEQFF. For the CDR3, the DNA is TGTGCCAGCAGTTCGCGGACTAGCGGCTCCTACAATGAGCAGTTCTTC.

In regard to this clone: A junction end diverges from the germline sequence, so it may reflect a read error. The V gene is TRBV30, the J gene TRBJ2-7, with D perhaps matching TRBD2 (6 bases). CDR1 GTSNPN and CDR2 SVGIG come from the germline V gene (reference sequence). The CDR3 has 10 amino acids. The CDR3 DNA sequence: TGTGCCTGGGGGGGAGGAAAGAGTATCTTC. This translates into CAWGGGKSIF.

CDR3 sequence: CAIASTTNTEAFF. CDR3 DNA sequence: TGTGCCATCGCATCCACAACAAACACTGAAGCTTTCTTT. The chain links TRBV10-3 to TRBJ1-1; D uncertain. The CDR3 runs to 13 residues. Per germline, CDR1 ENHRY and CDR2 SYGVKD. V lost 8 bases, J lost 2 bases, and 12 bases lay in between.

This chain links TRBV19 with TRBJ1-4; D not resolved. Germline lookup yields CDR1 LNHDA and CDR2 SQIVND (reference sequence). V lost 3 bases to trimming and J lost 10 bases, with 6 bases between them. This CDR3 has 11 amino acids. CDR3 nucleotides: TGTGCCAGTAGTATGGGCATAAAACTGTTTTTT. As protein: CASSMGIKLFF.

The genes are TRBV27 and TRBJ2-7; D gene unclear. The CDR3 has 14 amino acids. Trimming stripped 5 bases from V and 1 base from J, with 12 bases between. Germline V gene sequence: CDR1 MNHEY, CDR2 SMNVEV (reference sequence). This CDR3 is CASSPLPVSYEQYF. The CDR3 DNA sequence: TGTGCCAGCAGTCCCCTCCCAGTTTCCTACGAGCAGTACTTC.

The chain links TRBV2 to TRBJ1-1; TRBD1 matches 8 bases. The CDR3 is made up of 14 amino acids. The germline V gene has CDR1 SNHLY and CDR2 FYNNEI. Unmatched junction bases numbered 9, after V lost 6 bases and J lost 6 bases. The CDR3 spells CASSVGQGGSEAFF. The CDR3 DNA reads TGTGCCAGCAGCGTCGGACAGGGAGGTTCTGAAGCTTTCTTT.

The rearrangement links TRBV27 to TRBJ2-7, with D tentatively TRBD2 (6 bases). Per the germline V gene, CDR1 is MNHEY and CDR2 is SMNVEV (reference sequence). Trimming pared 1 base from V and 6 bases from J, leaving 25 bases between. The CDR3 consists of 18 residues. DNA of the CDR3: TGTGCCAGCAGTTTATTCTGGGAGGAAAGACACTCTTGGGCCGAGCAGTACTTC. Its protein product is CASSLFWEERHSWAEQYF.

The chain couples TRBV5-4 to TRBJ2-7; TRBD1 matches at 7 bases. V gave up 3 bases and J gave up 2 bases; unmatched junction bases: 5. There are 14 residues in the CDR3. In germline, CDR1 is SGHNT, CDR2 YYREEE (reference sequence). The CDR3 spells CASSSRDSPYEQYF. As DNA, the CDR3 is TGTGCCAGCAGCTCTCGGGACAGCCCCTACGAGCAGTACTTC.

This clone was seen a handful of times. This chain joins TRBV4-2 and TRBJ1-1, with a weak D call TRBD1 (6 bases). V lost 4 bases, J lost 1 base, and 10 bases lay in between. Germline CDR1 is LGHNA and CDR2 is YNFKEQ. There are 14 residues in the CDR3. CDR3 residues: CASSPRDKNTEAFF. The CDR3 DNA reads TGTGCCAGCAGCCCCCGGGACAAGAACACTGAAGCTTTCTTT.

J is TRBJ1-6 and V is TRBV27, with D uncertain. This CDR3 is 14 amino acids long. The germline V and J ends were trimmed by 3 bases and 6 bases, with 9 bases remaining between them. Germline CDR1 and CDR2: MNHEY and SMNVEV (reference sequence). The CDR3 region is CASSLATSNSPLHF. The CDR3, as DNA: TGTGCCAGCAGTTTGGCGACTAGTAATTCACCCCTCCACTTT.

This clone is a singleton in its sample. This sequence joins TRBV28 and TRBJ2-4; 8 bases fit TRBD1. CDR1 is MDHEN and CDR2 is SYDVKM in the germline V gene. CDR3 length equals 19 residues. The ends lost 3 bases at V and 2 bases at J; junction bases unmatched: 15. Here the CDR3 reads CASSFSLPRRTGTKNIQYF. CDR3 DNA sequence: TGTGCCAGCAGTTTTAGCTTGCCGCGGAGGACAGGGACCAAAAACATTCAGTACTTC.

V and J are TRBV2 and TRBJ1-6; D gene ambiguous. Germline CDR1 reads SNHLY; CDR2 reads FYNNEI. CDR3 length: 14 residues. Trimming shortened V by 8 bases and J by 0 bases, and 8 bases separated the two germline ends. The CDR3 spells CASLPSSYNSPLHF. CDR3 in DNA: TGTGCCAGCCTCCCTTCCTCCTATAATTCACCCCTCCACTTT.

J is TRBJ1-3 and V is TRBV19; 8 bases map to TRBD1. The CDR3 length is 16 residues. The germline V gene encodes CDR1 LNHDA and CDR2 SQIVND (reference sequence). With 5 bases clipped from V and 4 bases from J, the junction kept 10 bases outside the gene matches. The CDR3 loop is CASSGLTGGLGNTIYF. CDR3 in DNA: TGTGCCAGTAGTGGCTTAACAGGGGGACTCGGAAACACCATATATTTT.

The chain is built from TRBV28 and TRBJ2-7, with TRBD2 matching over 7 bases. J gave up 2 bases and V 2 bases, and 6 bases lay outside the gene matches. The germline gives CDR1 MDHEN, CDR2 SYDVKM. The CDR3 totals 15 residues. The CDR3 sequence: CASSLMGGPPYEQYF. CDR3 sequence (DNA): TGTGCCAGCAGTTTAATGGGAGGGCCTCCCTACGAGCAGTACTTC.

This chain links TRBV2 with TRBJ1-3; D gene unclear. CDR3 length equals 13 residues. V lost 8 bases and J 4 bases, leaving 12 bases between the germline ends. In germline, CDR1 is SNHLY, CDR2 FYNNEI. The CDR3 region is CASVGQGGNTIYF. CDR3 nucleotide sequence: TGTGCCAGCGTGGGCCAAGGCGGAAACACCATATATTTT.